This T cell receptor (beta chain) derives from a study of beta chain features in type 1 diabetes. Germline CDR1 reads SGDLS; CDR2 reads YYNGEE. This CDR3 comprises 14 residues. The trim removed 3 bases at V and 5 bases at J, leaving 7 bases unmatched. Concerning this clone itself: Its matching antigen is unknown.

Since all of the isolated RNA was reverse transcribed, expressed TCRB transcripts were what got sequenced. Assay used: immunoSEQ multiplex PCR; TCRdb lists only in-frame clones, some missing. This table holds under 400,000 clones, 15% to 20% found once. Study outcomes and limitations: It was not settled here whether HLA type affects TCRB rearrangement.

The sample taken for sequencing was naive CD4+ T cells from blood. The sequence derives from a woman under 30 in good health. This rearrangement joins TRBV9 to TRBJ1-1, with TRBD1 matching over 7 bases. CDR3 nucleotides: TGTGCCAGCAGCGCGACAGGGAGGTGGACTGAAGCTTTCTTT. Translating it yields CASSATGRWTEAFF.